This T cell receptor beta chain was sequenced for a study of early T cells in non-severe SARS-CoV-2 infection (dated by TCRdb to about 2021). Regarding the research as a whole: Because TCR sequencing was done on bulk RNA from unsorted whole blood, the alpha and beta chains could not be paired.

Libraries were prepared through 5' RACE. Reads for this sample came from a NextSeq 500. To correct for sequencing error and PCR bias, the TCR library protocol tagged individual cDNA molecules with unique molecular identifiers. TCR alpha and beta chains were both sequenced, and the abundances of alpha and beta sequences in each sample were closely correlated with each other. The authors' pipeline ran thus. Decombinator V4 was used to annotate the V gene, J gene and CDR3 of the TCR sequences. Expanded TCRs were defined as changing significantly between any two time points under a Poisson model with p below 0.0001. TCR abundances were normalised to the total number of TCRs sequenced in each sample and reported as counts per million. A search of VDJdb, accessed on 1 November 2021, was run for TCRs annotated to CMV, EBV and SARS-CoV-2, with TCRs annotated for multiple antigens excluded. TCRdb handled the public reads itself, with Q25 trimming in fastp and clone calling in MiXCR, and kept productive beta chains. Identical CDR3 proteins give one entry, which carries the most common genes and DNA. V and J calls and clone size were set by TCRdb, not the authors. For this sample there are more than 40,000 distinct CDR3 sequences; almost 5.5% appear just once. The ten largest clones capture approximately 5.1% of the sample.

The paper's findings and limits, for the study overall: Matching against VDJdb was skewed toward anti-spike CD8 responses, likely underestimated virus-specific expansions, and missed private and CD4 specificities.

This clonotype was detected many times. The antigen this receptor binds is unknown. Qualities for individual bases were not recorded, and no much larger clone is one base off. A case-control design nested within a healthcare worker cohort in London, UK, was used, with weekly nasopharyngeal swab PCR tests and blood sampling performed. Healthcare workers were enrolled in the week of the UK lockdown, from 23 to 31 March 2020, and were followed every week for up to roughly 15 weeks. The source of this sequence is an adult who was a healthcare worker with PCR-confirmed SARS-CoV-2 infection or an uninfected control (not recorded which). Sequencing was performed on whole blood, taken at baseline.

The sequence in DNA is TGTGCCAGCAGTTTAGGGCCAGGCCGACATGAGAACACTGAAGCTTTCTTT. It is translated as CASSLGPGRHENTEAFF. Recombination connected TRBV28 to TRBJ1-1, with the D gene not clear enough to name. Trimming removed 2 bases from V and 1 base from J, leaving 17 bases between the germline ends. The CDR3 has 17 amino acids, counting the end cysteine and phenylalanine. Of all the DNA, just the CDR3 is kept, 51 bases in frame from base 1. According to the germline V gene, CDR1 reads MDHEN and CDR2 reads SYDVKM. Reference TRBV28 and TRBJ1-1 genes cover what lies past the CDR3, so the full variable domain is DVKVTQSSRYLVKRTGEKVFLECVQDMDHENMFWYRQDPGLGLRLIYFSYDVKMKEKGDIPEGYSVSREKKERFSLILESASTNQTSMYLCASSLGPGRHENTEAFFGQGTRLTVV.